Following are 9 T cell receptor beta chains from one sample sequenced in a study of cytomegalovirus exposure and HLA in healthy donors. A multiplex PCR was run with 60 Vbeta primers and 13 Jbeta primers. The assay was immunoSEQ multiplex PCR, and TCRdb's table has in-frame clones only and misses some. The table records about 93,000 clones, 82% of them present only once. Sequencing used PBMCs. All receptors come from a man in his forties or fifties in good health and CMV-seronegative.

V gene TRBV5-8 combines with J gene TRBJ2-7; 12 bases are shared with TRBD2. This CDR3 contains 15 residues. Trimming at V came to 6 bases and at J to 4 bases, leaving 8 bases not matched to a gene. The germline V gene encodes CDR1 SGHTS and CDR2 YDEGEE. CDR3 DNA: TGTGCCAGCAAAAGAACACTAGCGGGAGGATACGAGCAGTACTTC. It yields the protein CASKRTLAGGYEQYF.

This rearrangement joins TRBV7-9 to TRBJ2-1; 7 bases fit TRBD2. Trimming removed 1 base from V and 10 bases from J; junction bases left unmatched: 13. The CDR3 covers 16 residues. The germline CDR1 and CDR2 sequences are SEHNR and FQNEAQ (reference sequence). The CDR3 DNA reads TGTGCCAGCAGCTTAGACATATCGGGACTACTAGGGGAGCAGTTCTTC. Translation gives CASSLDISGLLGEQFF.

For the CDR3, the DNA is TGTGCCAGCAGCTATCGGGGAAACTCTGGAAACACCATATATTTT. It is translated as CASSYRGNSGNTIYF. This rearrangement joins TRBV5-4 to TRBJ1-3, with D hard to call. With 3 bases removed from V and 0 bases from J, the gap between germline ends came to 10 bases. Germline CDR1 SGHNT, CDR2 YYREEE (reference sequence). The CDR3 runs to 15 residues.

This clone was recorded only once. V gene TRBV9 combines with J gene TRBJ1-1; the match to TRBD1 covers 12 bases. This CDR3 comprises 18 residues. Trimming at V came to 3 bases and at J to 3 bases, leaving 12 bases not matched to a gene. CDR1 is SGDLS, CDR2 YYNGEE, per germline. The CDR3 loop is CASSARTGTGGEDTEAFF. In DNA, the CDR3 is TGTGCCAGCAGCGCCCGTACCGGGACAGGGGGCGAGGACACTGAAGCTTTCTTT.

The chain couples TRBV7-2 to TRBJ1-5; D call uncertain. This CDR3 comprises 17 residues. The ends were cut back, 0 bases at V and 0 bases at J, with 12 bases in the middle. Germline V lookup: CDR1 SGHTA, CDR2 FQGNSA. Here the CDR3 DNA reads TGTGCCAGCAGCTTAGCCTTCGACACGTATAGCAATCAGCCCCAGCATTTT. It encodes CASSLAFDTYSNQPQHF.

J is TRBJ2-2 and V is TRBV5-5; the match to TRBD1 covers 8 bases. CDR3 length: 15 residues. Losses at the gene ends were 1 base for V and 10 bases for J; bases not matched to a gene: 9. The germline gives CDR1 SGHKS, CDR2 YYEKEE (reference sequence). DNA of the CDR3: TGTGCCAGCAGCTTGCCCGGACAGGGATCGATGGAGCTGTTTTTT. It yields the protein CASSLPGQGSMELFF.

CDR3 region: CASSVEQGGTDTQYF. Here the CDR3 DNA reads TGTGCCAGCAGCGTAGAACAGGGGGGCACAGATACGCAGTATTTT. This chain links TRBV9 with TRBJ2-3; 8 bases fit TRBD1. Trimming took 0 bases from V and 1 from J; bases not matched to a gene: 1. This CDR3 has 15 amino acids. The germline gives CDR1 SGDLS, CDR2 YYNGEE. The full variable domain, its missing parts supplied by reference TRBV9 and TRBJ2-3, is DSGVTQTPKHLITATGQRVTLRCSPRSGDLSVYWYQQSLDQGLQFLIQYYNGEERAKGNILERFSAQQFPDLHSELNLSSLELGDSALYFCASSVEQGGTDTQYFGPGTRLTVL.

This chain connects TRBV14 to TRBJ2-1; 10 nucleotides line up with TRBD2. The CDR3 covers 14 residues. Germline V lookup: CDR1 SGHDN, CDR2 FVKESK. Trimming cost V 1 base and J 8 bases; bases outside gene matches: 2. The CDR3 spells CASSQGTSGHEQFF. The CDR3 nucleotides are TGTGCCAGCAGCCAAGGGACTAGCGGACATGAGCAGTTCTTC.

The rearrangement links TRBV28 to TRBJ2-3, with D tentatively TRBD2 (5 bases). V was pared by 7 bases and J by 3 bases, with 26 bases between. Per germline, CDR1 MDHEN and CDR2 SYDVKM. The CDR3 spans 18 residues. CDR3 sequence reads: CASTPQVPGWGETDTQYF. CDR3 coding DNA: TGTGCCAGCACCCCTCAAGTCCCGGGATGGGGAGAGACAGATACGCAGTATTTT.